The 16 T cell receptor beta chains in this list originate from one sample, sequenced in a study of cytomegalovirus exposure and HLA in healthy donors. Both 60 Vbeta primers and 13 Jbeta primers went into the PCR. This table comes from immunoSEQ multiplex PCR, and its TCRdb copy is limited to in-frame clones, with some not included. This table holds about 160,000 clones, roughly 80% found once. The sequenced sample was PBMCs. Receptor source: a man aged 18 to 35 in good health and CMV-seropositive.

The V call is TRBV19, the J call TRBJ2-1; D gene uncertain. Germline V lookup: CDR1 LNHDA, CDR2 SQIVND (reference sequence). The CDR3 contains 13 residues. Trimming removed 6 bases at V and 8 bases at J, with 14 bases between. The CDR3 loop reads CASRRPESDEQFF. The CDR3 DNA reads as TGTGCCAGTAGGCGCCCTGAGTCCGATGAGCAGTTCTTC.

The V call is TRBV7-3, the J call TRBJ2-3, with 10 bases fitting TRBD2. CDR3 length: 19 residues. Trimming cost V 5 bases and J 5 bases; bases outside gene matches: 19. Germline CDR1 SGHTA, CDR2 FQGTGA. This CDR3 reads CASSVLAGIGVGGEDTQYF. In nucleotides, the CDR3 is TGTGCCAGCAGCGTACTAGCGGGGATAGGGGTGGGGGGCGAAGATACGCAGTATTTT.

The chain recombines TRBV4-1 with TRBJ2-3; 13 bases fit TRBD2. Losses at the gene ends were 5 bases for V and 0 bases for J; bases not matched to a gene: 8. Germline V gives CDR1 MGHRA, CDR2 YSYEKL. The CDR3 spans 18 residues. CDR3 protein: CASSSGTSGERSTDTQYF. Here the CDR3 DNA reads TGCGCCAGCAGCTCTGGGACTAGCGGGGAAAGAAGCACAGATACGCAGTATTTT.

CDR3 sequence (DNA): TGTGCCAGCTCCCCGGCTGGGGCCAACGTCCTGACTTTC. This encodes CASSPAGANVLTF. The J gene is TRBJ2-6, the V gene TRBV6-5, with D hard to call. The length of the CDR3 is 13 residues. V lost 8 bases to trimming and J lost 2 bases, with 7 bases between them. Germline loops: CDR1 MNHEY, CDR2 SVGAGI.

The gene calls are TRBV2 and TRBJ1-2; maybe TRBD1 (5 bases). CDR1 SNHLY and CDR2 FYNNEI come from the germline V gene. The CDR3 is 13 amino acids. V lost 7 bases to trimming and J lost 6 bases, with 15 bases between them. This CDR3 is CASTEEGPDGYTF. As DNA, the CDR3 is TGTGCCAGCACCGAGGAGGGGCCCGATGGCTACACCTTC.

V is TRBV7-2 and J is TRBJ2-5; 7 bases align to TRBD2. The ends lost 5 bases at V and 1 base at J; junction bases unmatched: 4. Germline V gene sequence: CDR1 SGHTA, CDR2 FQGNSA. The CDR3 contains 14 residues. The CDR3 coding sequence is TGTGCCAGCAGCCGATCTAGCGGCCAAGAGACCCAGTACTTC. Amino acids: CASSRSSGQETQYF.

The chain uses TRBV29-1 and TRBJ2-3; 7 nucleotides agree with TRBD2. The CDR3 extends over 14 amino acids. V was clipped by 3 bases and J by 0 bases; unmatched bases: 3. Germline values: CDR1 SQVTM, CDR2 ANQGSEA. The CDR3: CSVDGGGSTDTQYF. CDR3 nucleotides: TGCAGCGTTGACGGGGGAGGGAGCACAGATACGCAGTATTTT.

The CDR3 spells CSVESGGGAPSDTQYF. The CDR3 DNA reads TGCAGCGTTGAATCTGGCGGGGGGGCCCCCTCAGATACGCAGTATTTT. The chain couples TRBV29-1 to TRBJ2-3; 9 bases match TRBD2. Germline V gene lookup returns CDR1 SQVTM and CDR2 ANQGSEA. There are 16 residues in the CDR3. V lost 2 bases, J lost 4 bases, and 10 bases stayed unmatched.

This clone appeared a few times. The chain employs TRBV6-1 and TRBJ1-5; 7 nucleotides line up with TRBD1. Germline V lookup: CDR1 MNHNS, CDR2 SASEGT. The CDR3 is 13 residues long. V lost 4 bases and J lost 4; bases outside the gene matches: 1. The CDR3 DNA sequence: TGTGCCAGCAGTGCCAGGGGGAATCAGCCCCAGCATTTT. Its translation is CASSARGNQPQHF.

This chain connects TRBV4-3 to TRBJ2-3, with TRBD2 identical over 8 bases. The CDR3 runs 15 residues. Germline assignment: CDR1 LGHNA and CDR2 YSLEER. V lost 0 bases to trimming and J lost 6 bases; unmatched junction nucleotides: 5. The CDR3 sequence is CASSQERGGVDTQYF. Here the CDR3 DNA reads TGCGCCAGCAGCCAAGAACGGGGGGGCGTTGATACGCAGTATTTT.

The chain combines TRBV29-1 with TRBJ2-1, with 7 positions matching TRBD2. CDR3 length: 11 amino acids. The junction had 0 bases not matched to a gene; V was cut back by 3 bases and J by 7 bases. Germline CDR1 and CDR2: SQVTM and ANQGSEA. The chain's CDR3 is CSVEGGNEQFF. The CDR3 DNA reads as TGCAGCGTTGAGGGGGGGAATGAGCAGTTCTTC.

The rearrangement uses TRBV15 and TRBJ1-5, with D hard to call. CDR1 and CDR2 from the germline V gene are LNHNV and YYDKDF (reference sequence). The CDR3 has 13 residues. The V and J ends lost 0 bases and 6 bases respectively, with 6 bases between them. The CDR3 loop is CATSRDTGQPQHF. CDR3 nucleotide sequence: TGTGCCACCAGCAGAGATACCGGTCAGCCCCAGCATTTT.

The chain carries TRBV9 and TRBJ2-7; the D gene is possibly TRBD1 (6 bases). V was cut by 0 bases and J by 6 bases, with 13 bases left in between. The CDR3 spans 14 residues. CDR1 SGDLS and CDR2 YYNGEE come from the germline V gene. The CDR3 here is CASSVGMGASEQYF. The CDR3 region has the DNA TGTGCCAGCAGCGTAGGTATGGGGGCCTCCGAGCAGTACTTC.

The J gene is TRBJ2-1, the V gene TRBV7-6; 11 bases agree with TRBD2. Germline V gene lookup returns CDR1 SGHVS and CDR2 FNYEAQ. The CDR3 spans 14 residues. The J segment lost 9 bases and the V segment lost 1 base, leaving 2 bases of the junction unmatched. In DNA, the CDR3 is TGTGCCAGCAGCTTAGTTCTAGCGGGAGGTGAGCAGTTCTTC. Protein: CASSLVLAGGEQFF.

The chain carries TRBV7-9 and TRBJ1-3; D gene unclear. This CDR3 is built from 12 residues. The V gene lost 5 bases and the J gene lost 1 base, with 3 bases spanning the gap. From germline, CDR1 is SEHNR and CDR2 FQNEAQ (reference sequence). In nucleotides, the CDR3 is TGTGCCAGCAGCCCGTCTGGAAACACCATATATTTT. Its protein product is CASSPSGNTIYF.

J is TRBJ2-3 and V is TRBV18; D may be TRBD1 (6 bases). Looked up from germline, CDR1 is KGHSH and CDR2 is LQKENI. CDR3 length equals 16 residues. V was clipped by 0 bases and J by 0 bases, with 10 bases between them. The CDR3 DNA reads TGTGCCAGCTCACCACCACAGGGTCCTAGCACAGATACGCAGTATTTT. Its translation: CASSPPQGPSTDTQYF.